The 17 T cell receptor beta chains given below trace back to one sample, sequenced in a study of blood T cell repertoires in COVID-19. TCRdb keeps only in-frame clones here, not all; method: immunoSEQ multiplex PCR. This table holds approximately 250,000 clones, 86% found once. The sequencing input was peripheral blood. These receptors all come from a man aged 25-45 years who had recovered from COVID-19.

The gene calls are TRBV27 and TRBJ1-5, with TRBD1 matching over 11 bases. The CDR3 length is 14 residues. V was clipped by 7 bases and J by 6 bases; unmatched bases: 5. Per germline, CDR1 MNHEY and CDR2 SMNVEV (reference sequence). The CDR3 spells CASKRTGGFQPQHF. The CDR3 bases are TGTGCCAGCAAAAGGACAGGGGGCTTTCAGCCCCAGCATTTT.

The sample holds one count of this clone. The chain employs TRBV3-1 (or the pseudogene TRBV3-2) and TRBJ1-2; D remains ambiguous. V lost 4 bases to trimming and J lost 8 bases, with 20 bases between them. The CDR3 is 15 amino acids. Germline values: CDR1 LGHDT, CDR2 YNNKEL (reference sequence). The CDR3 sequence is CASSLGNPAAGGYTF. DNA of the CDR3: TGTGCCAGCAGCCTGGGGAATCCAGCAGCGGGGGGCTACACCTTC.

This clone was recorded once. The chain recombines TRBV10-3 with TRBJ2-1; tentatively, D is TRBD2 (6 bases). V dropped 4 bases and J dropped 6 bases, with 13 bases sitting between them. Germline V gene sequence: CDR1 ENHRY, CDR2 SYGVKD. The CDR3 has 14 amino acids. CDR3 amino acids: CAISGLGRINEQFF. The CDR3 nucleotides are TGTGCCATCAGTGGACTAGGGAGGATCAATGAGCAGTTCTTC.

The J gene is TRBJ1-2, the V gene TRBV12-3 or TRBV12-4; D gene ambiguous. V was trimmed by 8 bases and J by 3 bases, leaving 10 bases between them. The CDR3 has 12 residues. This CDR3 reads CASGMGDYGYTF. The CDR3 bases are TGTGCCAGCGGTATGGGCGACTATGGCTACACCTTC.

The V gene is TRBV4-2, the J gene TRBJ1-5; D remains ambiguous. The germline V gene has CDR1 LGHNA and CDR2 YNFKEQ. Trimming pared 1 base from V and 0 bases from J, leaving 4 bases between. The CDR3 loop spans 14 amino acids. The CDR3 coding sequence is TGTGCCAGCAGCCAAGCCTATAGCAATCAGCCCCAGCATTTT. Protein product: CASSQAYSNQPQHF.

A few counts support this clone. The DNA for the CDR3 is TGTGCCAGCAGTGACGGCTTTACCGGGGAGCTGTTTTTT. Its translation is CASSDGFTGELFF. The chain employs TRBV6-4 and TRBJ2-2; D unclear. The CDR3 runs 13 residues. Germline loops: CDR1 MRHNA, CDR2 SNTAGT. Trimming cost V 2 bases and J 5 bases, with 6 bases left between them.

The V and J genes are TRBV3-1 (or the pseudogene TRBV3-2) and TRBJ2-7, with TRBD1 identical over 8 bases. CDR3 length: 15 residues. V gave up 5 bases and J gave up 4 bases; unmatched junction bases: 10. In germline, CDR1 is LGHDT, CDR2 YNNKEL (reference sequence). DNA of the CDR3: TGTGCCAGCAGCGACAGGGACAGGACCTCTTACGAGCAGTACTTC. It yields the protein CASSDRDRTSYEQYF.

The chain has TRBV5-4 and TRBJ2-3; the match to TRBD1 covers 7 bases. Germline-derived CDR1 and CDR2 are SGHNT and YYREEE (reference sequence). The trim removed 4 bases at V and 0 bases at J, leaving 5 bases unmatched. CDR3 length: 15 amino acids. The CDR3 here is CASSRPGQSTDTQYF. The CDR3 DNA is TGTGCCAGCAGCCGCCCGGGACAGAGCACAGATACGCAGTATTTT.

This chain links TRBV12-3 or TRBV12-4 with TRBJ2-1; 7 bases match TRBD2. The junction had 6 bases not matched to a gene; V was cut back by 6 bases and J by 7 bases. The CDR3 covers 13 residues. CDR3 coding DNA: TGTGCCAGCAGCGGGGGGATAAGAAATGAGCAGTTCTTC. Translating gives CASSGGIRNEQFF.

DNA for the CDR3: TGCGCCAGCAGCTTGAACGCTAATGGCTACACCTTC. It yields the protein CASSLNANGYTF. V and J are TRBV5-1 and TRBJ1-2; D gene unclear. Germline loops: CDR1 SGHRS, CDR2 YFSETQ. The CDR3 length is 12 residues. Trimming left V 1 base short and J 6 bases short, with 7 bases between.

This chain joins TRBV2 and TRBJ2-5; a weak D match, TRBD2 (5 bases). The CDR3 runs to 14 residues. V lost 4 bases and J lost 2, with 11 bases in between. Germline V gives CDR1 SNHLY, CDR2 FYNNEI. DNA for the CDR3: TGTGCCAGCAGTGGGGATGGGAGACAAGAGACCCAGTACTTC. Translated: CASSGDGRQETQYF. Based on the CDR3 plus reference TRBV2 and TRBJ2-5, the full variable domain is EPEVTQTPSHQVTQMGQEVILRCVPISNHLYFYWYRQILGQKVEFLVSFYNNEISEKSEIFDDQFSVERPDGSNFTLKIRSTKLEDSAMYFCASSGDGRQETQYFGPGTRLLVL.

This clone was seen just once. CDR3 sequence (DNA): TGTGCCAGCAGCTTGGCTAGCGGGGGCTACGAGCAGTACTTC. Encoded protein: CASSLASGGYEQYF. The chain uses TRBV7-7 and TRBJ2-7; 10 positions agree with TRBD2. Germline V gene lookup returns CDR1 SSHAT and CDR2 FNYEAQ (reference sequence). The ends lost 3 bases at V and 3 bases at J; junction bases unmatched: 2. The CDR3 spans 14 residues.

The chain joins TRBV7-9 to TRBJ2-5; perhaps TRBD1 as D (6 bases). Germline-derived CDR1 and CDR2 are SEHNR and FQNEAQ (reference sequence). This CDR3 is built from 15 residues. Trimming took off 5 bases at V and 5 bases at J, with 18 bases between the two ends. The CDR3 nucleotides are TGTGCCAGCAGCCGAGCCCAGGGGTACGAGGAGACCCAGTACTTC. It translates to CASSRAQGYEETQYF.

V gene TRBV7-2 combines with J gene TRBJ1-2, with 7 nucleotides matching TRBD1. This CDR3 comprises 16 residues. The V and J ends lost 5 bases and 4 bases, in that order; junction bases with no gene match: 13. CDR1 is SGHTA, CDR2 FQGNSA, per germline. CDR3 amino acids: CASSPNPGQPSYGYTF. The CDR3 DNA sequence: TGTGCCAGCAGCCCAAACCCGGGACAGCCCAGCTATGGCTACACCTTC.

V is TRBV30 and J is TRBJ2-1; 11 bases map to TRBD2. The CDR3 is 16 amino acids. J gave up 2 bases and V 1 base, and 4 bases lay outside the gene matches. Germline CDR1 is GTSNPN and CDR2 is SVGIG (reference sequence). The CDR3 loop is CAWSGQTSGAYNEQFF. DNA of the CDR3: TGTGCCTGGAGTGGACAGACTAGCGGGGCCTACAATGAGCAGTTCTTC.

This clone was found many times. The chain employs TRBV3-1 (or the pseudogene TRBV3-2) and TRBJ1-4; TRBD1 is a possible D gene (6 bases). The germline gives CDR1 LGHDT, CDR2 YNNKEL (reference sequence). The CDR3 has 19 residues. V was trimmed by 4 bases and J by 13 bases, leaving 34 bases between them. In nucleotides, the CDR3 is TGTGCCAGCAGCCCTCGACTTGGGTCCGGGACGGGGACACGGGTTAGACTGTTTTTT. This encodes CASSPRLGSGTGTRVRLFF.

Here the CDR3 reads CASTRLGTEGNTGELFF. CDR3 nucleotides: TGTGCCAGCACCCGTCTGGGGACAGAAGGGAACACCGGGGAGCTGTTTTTT. The V call is TRBV5-4, the J call TRBJ2-2; TRBD1 agrees at 7 bases. V was pared by 6 bases and J by 1 base, with 12 bases of the junction left unmatched. Germline CDR1 is SGHNT and CDR2 is YYREEE (reference sequence). The CDR3 has 17 amino acids.